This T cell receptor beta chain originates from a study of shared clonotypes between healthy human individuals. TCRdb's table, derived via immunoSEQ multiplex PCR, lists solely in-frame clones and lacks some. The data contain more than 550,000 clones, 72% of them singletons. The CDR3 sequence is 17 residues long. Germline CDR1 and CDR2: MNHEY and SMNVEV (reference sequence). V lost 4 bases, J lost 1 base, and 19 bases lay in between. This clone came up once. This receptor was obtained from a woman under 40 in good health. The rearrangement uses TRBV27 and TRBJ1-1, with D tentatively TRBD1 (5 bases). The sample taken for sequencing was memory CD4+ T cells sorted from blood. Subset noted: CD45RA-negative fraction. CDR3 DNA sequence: TGTGCCAGCAGTTCGGTGGGGGGGTTTCTCGAGAACACTGAAGCTTTCTTT. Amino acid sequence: CASSSVGGFLENTEAFF.